The 8 T cell receptor beta chains listed next were all sequenced from one sample in a study of T cells after yellow fever vaccination. In TCRdb, the 5' RACE reads were re-called with MiXCR into one record per CDR3 protein. This table has 450,000 to 650,000 distinct CDR3 sequences, 21% appearing once. The sample was PBMCs, taken about 21 days after the first yellow fever vaccination. All receptors derive from a man between 18 and 35 years old who received the YFV17D yellow fever vaccine.

J is TRBJ2-2 and V is TRBV5-1; a weak D match, TRBD2 (6 bases). The V end lost 7 bases, the J end lost 7 bases, and 14 bases lay between the germline ends. Germline V CDR1 and CDR2: SGHRS, YFSETQ. The CDR3 has 13 residues. CDR3 residues: CASLERAGGELFF. CDR3 nucleotides: TGCGCCAGCTTGGAAAGAGCGGGCGGGGAGCTGTTTTTT. The full variable domain, with the rest looked up from reference TRBV5-1 and TRBJ2-2, is KAGVTQTPRYLIKTRGQQVTLSCSPISGHRSVSWYQQTPGQGLQFLFEYFSETQRNKGNFPGRFSGRQFSNSRSEMNVSTLELGDSALYLCASLERAGGELFFGEGSRLTVL.

Only a few counts were recorded for this clonotype. J is TRBJ2-1 and V is TRBV7-2; 8 bases fit TRBD2. The CDR3 is made up of 15 amino acids. Germline V lookup: CDR1 SGHTA, CDR2 FQGNSA. After removal of 4 bases from V and 4 bases from J, the junction contained 6 bases not matched to a gene. The CDR3 DNA reads TGTGCCAGCAGCTCCGGACTAGCACGTTACAATGAGCAGTTCTTC. Amino acids: CASSSGLARYNEQFF.

This clonotype occurred a few times. The V and J genes are TRBV20-1 and TRBJ1-1, with 7 positions matching TRBD1. The CDR3 loop spans 14 amino acids. The V segment lost 5 bases and the J segment 5 bases; nucleotides outside the gene matches: 11. Germline CDR1 is DFQATT and CDR2 is SNEGSKA (reference sequence). The CDR3 protein is CSAPLWDSETEAFF. The CDR3 nucleotides read TGCAGTGCTCCTCTGTGGGACAGTGAAACTGAAGCTTTCTTT.

The chain couples TRBV6-5 to TRBJ1-2; 8 bases agree with TRBD1. Per germline, CDR1 MNHEY and CDR2 SVGAGI. V gave up 6 bases and J gave up 0 bases; unmatched junction bases: 6. This CDR3 has 15 amino acids. The CDR3: CASRLGTGANYGYTF. Written as DNA, the CDR3 is TGTGCCAGCAGACTCGGGACAGGAGCTAACTATGGCTACACCTTC.

J is TRBJ1-1 and V is TRBV18, with D uncertain. V lost 6 bases, J lost 7 bases, and 12 bases lay in between. The germline CDR1 and CDR2 sequences are KGHSH and LQKENI. CDR3 length: 12 amino acids. The CDR3 nucleotides read TGTGCCAGCTCCCCGGCTAGTGGTGAAGCTTTCTTT. It encodes CASSPASGEAFF.

This chain joins TRBV7-3 and TRBJ2-5; D is possibly TRBD2 (5 bases). Germline V gene lookup returns CDR1 SGHTA and CDR2 FQGTGA. Between the trimmed V and J ends, which lost 1 base and 4 bases, there was a span of 10 bases. The CDR3 is 14 amino acids. CDR3 protein: CASSLMSSRETQYF. CDR3 nucleotides: TGTGCCAGCAGCTTAATGTCTAGCAGAGAGACCCAGTACTTC.

This clonotype was picked up many times. This chain connects TRBV4-3 to TRBJ1-1, with a possible D match to TRBD1 (5 bases). The CDR3 covers 16 residues. V shed 0 bases and J shed 5 bases, with 16 bases lying between them. Germline-derived CDR1 and CDR2 are LGHNA and YSLEER. Written as DNA, the CDR3 is TGCGCCAGCAGCCAAGACCTGGCGGGGGGGTGGACTGAAGCTTTCTTT. It codes for CASSQDLAGGWTEAFF.

The chain links TRBV3-1 to TRBJ2-3; the match to TRBD1 covers 7 bases. The CDR3 has 17 amino acids. Germline trimming cut 0 bases from V and 4 bases from J; bases unmatched to any gene: 10. Germline CDR1 and CDR2: LGHDT and YNNKEL (reference sequence). The CDR3 is CASSQDLVRQGSDTQYF. In DNA, the CDR3 is TGTGCCAGCAGCCAAGATCTTGTCCGACAGGGCTCAGATACGCAGTATTTT.